This T cell receptor beta chain was observed in a study of patients and donors after allogeneic stem cell transplantation. TCRdb re-analysed the RT-PCR reads in MiXCR, keeping a single row per CDR3 protein. The sample shows under 550 distinct CDR3 sequences, 1% to 1.5% of them seen only once. By proportion, this clonotype is large. The receptor was derived from a human donor who was either an allogeneic HSCT recipient or a stem cell or donor lymphocyte infusion donor (not recorded which). It is not recorded whose cells these are; they may come from a transplant donor. What was sequenced was blood, either unsorted or a sorted T cell fraction (not recorded which).

This chain's CDR3 is CASSHSDRNEQFF. The CDR3 bases are TGTGCCAGCAGCCACAGTGATAGGAATGAGCAGTTCTTC. J is TRBJ2-1 and V is TRBV14; D is unresolved. The CDR3 has 13 amino acids. CDR1 SGHDN and CDR2 FVKESK come from the germline V gene. V dropped 3 bases and J dropped 7 bases, with 10 bases sitting between them.